This T cell receptor beta chain originates from a study of regulatory T cells in long-lasting Graves disease (dated by TCRdb to about 2021). About the study as a whole: Patients with newly diagnosed Graves' disease had been on antithyroid drugs for under 3 months. This study used TCR sequencing and RNA sequencing of peripheral blood to compare persistent Graves' disease patients against newly diagnosed Graves' disease patients. The study was registered as a clinical trial and conducted in China. A total of about 33 samples underwent TCR sequencing, from around 13 patients with persistent Graves' disease and 20 or so patients with newly diagnosed Graves' disease. Findings and caveats that apply to the study as a whole: Compared with newly diagnosed patients, patients with persistent Graves' disease had lower TCR Shannon entropy and fewer highly expanded clones, which suggests clonal expansion. Because the primary lesion, thyroid tissue, could not be accessed, the study looked at peripheral blood alone. More public clonotypes were shared among persistent patients (under 3,000) than among newly diagnosed patients (over 900). The small sample size was acknowledged by the authors as a limitation that may reduce accuracy. Persistent disease showed preferential use of TRBV28, TRBJ1-2 and TRBJ2-5, whereas newly diagnosed disease favored TRBV20-1 and TRBJ2-1. Sequencing and analysis were limited to the TCR beta chain.

The library was made by multiplex PCR. TCRdb lists the instrument as Illumina HiSeq 4000. To build TCR beta libraries, CDR3 regions were amplified by Arm-PCR using iRepertoire HTBI primers. Before sequencing, the PCR products went through gel purification. As for the original processing: A total of 60 to 80 TRBV and more than twelve TRBJ segments were identified across samples and were used for gene usage analysis of CDR3 amino acid clonotypes. Filtered high-quality paired reads were merged into contigs using COPE and FqMerger. Contigs were aligned with BLAST to IMGT TRBV, TRBD and TRBJ reference genes, and CDR3 was defined per IMGT. Any clonotype with a frequency above 0.1% was counted as a highly expanded clone. Shannon entropy served as the measure of repertoire diversity, while the Gini coefficient captured V-J evenness. Clonotypes shared by more than one individual were considered public. The public reads were reprocessed in TCRdb via fastp at Q25 and MiXCR, keeping in-frame beta chains. All rows with the same CDR3 protein become a single entry with the most common DNA and genes. These V and J calls originate from TCRdb's pipeline instead of the authors' own analysis. The sample table holds hundreds of thousands of distinct CDR3 sequences, of which 15% were seen once. Roughly 7.7% of the sample is held by the ten biggest clonotypes.

The CDR3, from cysteine to phenylalanine, totals 14 residues. Just CDR3 DNA is preserved here, 42 bases in frame from base 1. Trimming leaves V shorter by 6 bases and J shorter by 9 bases, with the junction holding 7 bases beyond the gene matches. Taken with the paper, the label for time point translates to: newly diagnosed GD, antithyroid drugs for less than 3 months. For both TCR sequencing and RNA sequencing, RNA was extracted from PBMCs using TRIzol. Graves' disease was diagnosed according to American Thyroid Association guidelines. Recruitment of patients was carried out at an endocrinology department in Xi'an, China. Each patient gave 7.5 to 10 milliliters of peripheral blood, collected in an EDTA anticoagulant tube. Ficoll Paque Plus density gradient separation was used to isolate PBMCs, and no further T cell sorting was done. An Agilent 2100 Bioanalyzer and agarose gel were used to check RNA quality, while a NanoDrop 2000 measured RNA concentration.

This clonotype was observed at least ten times. There is no known antigen for this receptor. No qualities accompany the bases; no much larger clone lies one base away. This same sample was also taken into another study, of T cells in Graves' hyperthyroidism and ophthalmopathy. Per that second paper: A patient counted as having stable Graves' hyperthyroidism if no progression to ophthalmopathy occurred over 18 months of follow-up. Hyperthyroidism patients were newly diagnosed, with disease duration under 2 months, and aged 18 to 65 years. Any patient with an uncontrolled infection, another autoimmune disease, pregnancy or lactation was excluded. Diagnoses relied on clinical symptoms, serum thyroxine and TRAb, thyroid ultrasound and orbital computed tomography. For the first round of RT-PCR on the TCR CDR3, the HTBI primer set was used together with the Qiagen OneStep RT-PCR kit. Most expanded thyroid clonotypes (frequency above 0.001) were also detected in blood, a finding suggesting that blood repertoires may reflect thyroid immune responses. Ophthalmopathy was separated from stable hyperthyroidism by a 13 V-J signature model, with roughly 88% sensitivity and roughly 81% specificity obtained in cross-validation and 80%/75% obtained in testing. In validation, progression to ophthalmopathy was predicted by the model with almost 71% sensitivity and nearly 75% specificity, a median of roughly 6 months before onset. To identify distinguishing TCR V-J signatures, a discovery cohort of around 100 patients was used, comprising fewer than 45 with Graves' ophthalmopathy and 57 with stable Graves' hyperthyroidism. Prospective prediction of ophthalmopathy was tested in an independent validation cohort of 18 to 20 hyperthyroidism patients and some 17 patients who later progressed to ophthalmopathy. For training and testing, the roughly 97 patients in the discovery cohort were randomly divided in a 7:3 ratio. In addition, the study compared T-cell repertoires in thyroid tissue and in blood from roughly six Graves' hyperthyroidism patients. Following sampling, methimazole starting at 30 mg daily was given to hyperthyroidism patients, and high-dose intravenous methylprednisolone was given to ophthalmopathy patients. Libraries were constructed in a second round of multiplex PCR, after which size selection and purification were carried out. Sequencing of the libraries was done on an Illumina HiSeq2000 using paired-end 100 bp reads. SOAPnuke was used to process the raw data, with reads discarded if the reads contained adapters or uncalled bases, had a mean Phred below 15, or lacked an exact constant-primer or identifier match. High-quality paired reads were merged with COPE v1.2.5, and unique nucleotide sequences were defined as clonotypes. MiTCR v1.1 was used to align the clonotypes against IMGT TRBV, TRBD and TRBJ reference segments. Only V-J combinations with frequency above 0.0001, covering 99.2% of repertoires, were analysed. The TCS score was defined as the ratio of F50 (clonal expansion) to E x V (chaos), calculated using BLOSUM62-based TCRdist between CDR3 peptides within each V-J. Welch's t-statistics and random forest reduced approximately 520 V-J features to about 13, which were used in a naive Bayes classifier (R e1071). Sample size was not statistically predetermined, and investigators were not blinded to group allocation. TCR Vbeta CDR3 sequencing of 120 to 150 peripheral blood samples (under 45 ophthalmopathy, about 75 hyperthyroidism and approximately 17 progressor patients) is reported in the paper.

The TCR originated in a woman between 35 and 50 years old with Graves disease. Donor details come from another sample of the same person, matched by shared clones. The sequence links TRBV12-3 or TRBV12-4 to TRBJ2-1; TRBD2 matches 11 bases in the middle. The specimen was peripheral blood mononuclear cells (PBMCs), collected at new diagnosis, from a patient treated with antithyroid drugs. The DNA reads TGTGCCAGCAGCCCTCTAGCGGGAGGTATTGAGCAGTTCTTC. This codes for CASSPLAGGIEQFF.